This T cell receptor (beta chain) was obtained from a study of blood T cell repertoires in COVID-19. Here immunoSEQ multiplex PCR was the method, and the copy in TCRdb shows in-frame clones only, minus some. The sample has around 280,000 clones; 86% are singletons. The V end was cut by 1 base, the J end by 0 bases, with 7 bases between. Germline V lookup: CDR1 SGHTA, CDR2 FQGTGA. The length of the CDR3 is 14 residues. This sequence originates from a woman aged 25 to 39 who had recovered from COVID-19. The rearrangement uses TRBV7-3 and TRBJ2-7; D gene unclear. The sample consisted of peripheral blood. CDR3 nucleotide sequence: TGTGCCAGCAGCTTAATGGCCAGCTCCTACGAGCAGTACTTC. The encoded protein is CASSLMASSYEQYF.